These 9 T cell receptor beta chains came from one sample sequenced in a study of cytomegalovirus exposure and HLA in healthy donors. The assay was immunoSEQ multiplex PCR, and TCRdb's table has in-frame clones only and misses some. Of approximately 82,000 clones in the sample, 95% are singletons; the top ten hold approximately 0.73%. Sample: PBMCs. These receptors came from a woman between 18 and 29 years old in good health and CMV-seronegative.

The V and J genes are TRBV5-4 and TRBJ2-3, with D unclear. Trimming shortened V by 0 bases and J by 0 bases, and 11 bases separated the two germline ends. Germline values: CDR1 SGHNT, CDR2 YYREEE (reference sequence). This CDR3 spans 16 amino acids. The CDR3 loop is CASSLVSYPSTDTQYF. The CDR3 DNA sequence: TGTGCCAGCAGCTTGGTCTCCTACCCTAGCACAGATACGCAGTATTTT.

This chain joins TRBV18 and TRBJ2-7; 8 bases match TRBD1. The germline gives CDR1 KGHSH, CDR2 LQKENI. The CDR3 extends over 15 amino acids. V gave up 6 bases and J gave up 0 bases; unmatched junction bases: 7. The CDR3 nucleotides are TGTGCCAGCTCCCTAGGACAGGGAAGCTCCTACGAGCAGTACTTC. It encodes CASSLGQGSSYEQYF.

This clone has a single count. The CDR3 bases are TGTGCCAGCAGCTTAGAGCCGGGACTTTCCACAGATACGCAGTATTTT. Amino acids: CASSLEPGLSTDTQYF. The chain has TRBV7-8 and TRBJ2-3, with a tentative D call TRBD2 (6 bases). The CDR3 spans 16 residues. V shed 1 base and J shed 2 bases, with 13 bases lying between them. Germline V gives CDR1 SGHVS, CDR2 FQNEAQ. Full variable domain (rest looked up from reference TRBV7-8 and TRBJ2-3): GAGVSQSPRYKVAKRGQDVALRCDPISGHVSLFWYQQALGQGPEFLTYFQNEAQLDKSGLPSDRFFAERPEGSVSTLKIQRTQQEDSAVYLCASSLEPGLSTDTQYFGPGTRLTVL.

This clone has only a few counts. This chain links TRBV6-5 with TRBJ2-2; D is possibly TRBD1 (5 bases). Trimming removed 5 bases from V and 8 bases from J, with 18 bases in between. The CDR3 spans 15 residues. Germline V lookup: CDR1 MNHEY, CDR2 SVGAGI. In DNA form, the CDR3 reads TGTGCCAGCAGTCGGACCCTTGGGGCTCGGGGGGAGCTGTTTTTT. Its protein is CASSRTLGARGELFF.

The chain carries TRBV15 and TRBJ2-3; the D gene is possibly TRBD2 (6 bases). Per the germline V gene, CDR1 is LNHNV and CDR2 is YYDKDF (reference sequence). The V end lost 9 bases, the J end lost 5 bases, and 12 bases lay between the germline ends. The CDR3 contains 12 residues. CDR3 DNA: TGTGCCACTTCTCCGGGACTAGATACGCAGTATTTT. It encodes CATSPGLDTQYF.

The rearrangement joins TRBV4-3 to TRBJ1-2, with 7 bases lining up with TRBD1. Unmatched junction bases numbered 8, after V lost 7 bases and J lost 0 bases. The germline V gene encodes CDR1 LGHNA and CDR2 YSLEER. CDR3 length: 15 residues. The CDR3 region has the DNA TGCGCCAGCAAACAGGGGAAAGGGGCTAACTATGGCTACACCTTC. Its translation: CASKQGKGANYGYTF.

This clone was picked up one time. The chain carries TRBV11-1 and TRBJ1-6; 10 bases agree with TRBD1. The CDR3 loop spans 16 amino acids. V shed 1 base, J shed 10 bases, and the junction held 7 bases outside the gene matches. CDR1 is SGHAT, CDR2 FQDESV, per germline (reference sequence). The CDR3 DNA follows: TGTGCCAGCAGCTTAGAGGTTGGGACAGGGGTCTCACCCCTCCACTTT. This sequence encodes CASSLEVGTGVSPLHF.

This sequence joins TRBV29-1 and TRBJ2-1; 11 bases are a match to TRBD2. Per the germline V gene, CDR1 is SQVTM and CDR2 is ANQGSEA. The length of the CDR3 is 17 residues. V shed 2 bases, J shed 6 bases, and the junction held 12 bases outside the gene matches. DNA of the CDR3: TGCAGCGTTGAACTCCGGTTGTTTAGCGGGAGGGGCAATGAGCAGTTCTTC. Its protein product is CSVELRLFSGRGNEQFF.

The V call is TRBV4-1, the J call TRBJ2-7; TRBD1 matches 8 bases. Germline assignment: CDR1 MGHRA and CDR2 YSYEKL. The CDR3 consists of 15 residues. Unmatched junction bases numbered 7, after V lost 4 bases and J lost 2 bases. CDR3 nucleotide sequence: TGCGCCAGCAGCCGCATCGGGACAGGACCCTACGAGCAGTACTTC. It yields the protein CASSRIGTGPYEQYF.